The present T cell receptor (beta chain) was sequenced within a study of blood T cells in healthy people across ages. Findings of the study overall: While age rose, TCR beta diversity per million T cells dropped in a roughly linear way.

Trimming removed 6 bases from V and 5 bases from J; junction bases left unmatched: 9. Germline assignment: CDR1 KGHSH and CDR2 LQKENI. The CDR3 is 14 residues long. Primed by a sample-barcoded 5' primer and a J-beta primer mix, a second PCR proceeded for about 6 to 12 cycles. Any given sample supplied a minimum of 2.5 million CDR3-containing paired-end reads. TCRdb used MiXCR to reprocess the 5' RACE reads, holding one entry per CDR3 protein. This sample has some 1.5 million distinct CDR3 sequences; roughly 27% occur once, and the top ten carry 7.7%. A remark on this clonotype: Its antigen is not known.

Donors gave roughly 10 milliliters of peripheral blood apiece. The sample comprised blood. This clonotype was obtained from a young woman in good health. V is TRBV18 and J is TRBJ2-5; 7 bases fit TRBD1. The DNA for the CDR3 is TGTGCCAGCTCCCAACAGGGGCCAGGGGAGACCCAGTACTTC. This encodes CASSQQGPGETQYF.